This is a list of T cell receptor beta chains from one sample in a study of blood T cell repertoires in COVID-19. Sequencing used immunoSEQ multiplex PCR; TCRdb keeps in-frame clones, though not all of them. In the table there are roughly 160,000 clones, about 88% of which are singletons. The sequencing sample was made of peripheral blood. Receptors were obtained from a man younger than 35 with acute or convalescent COVID-19. CDR3s leave out the opening cysteine and the closing phenylalanine or tryptophan. For some rows the clone size is stated as once, few or many, or as a class when expanded; others skip it.

V gene	clone size	J gene	CDR3 protein
TRBV6-5	-	TRBJ2-2	ASSQRWGGTGELF
TRBV30	-	TRBJ2-1	AWNLAGGYNEQF
TRBV24-1	-	TRBJ1-5	ATSQGDSNQPQH
TRBV24-1	-	TRBJ2-2	ATSGTATGELF
TRBV27	-	TRBJ1-6	ASRQANSPLH
TRBV6-6	-	TRBJ1-5	ASRPEPRQPQH
TRBV19	-	TRBJ2-3	ASSTTSSDTQY
TRBV18	once	TRBJ2-7	ASSPPVAEDYEQY
TRBV30	once	TRBJ1-2	AWIPESGPYGYT
TRBV4-1	-	TRBJ1-2	ASSQERQMDYGYT
TRBV18	-	TRBJ2-5	ASSPLAWETQY
TRBV5-1	-	TRBJ1-4	ASRSGGSNEKLF
TRBV7-9	once	TRBJ1-3	ASSSTANSGNTIY
TRBV11-2	-	TRBJ1-3	ASSSPRGEGFSGNTIY
TRBV7-9	-	TRBJ1-2	ASSPRTGVGYGYT
TRBV7-3	-	TRBJ2-3	ASSLGGRMGDTQY
TRBV28	-	TRBJ1-1	ASSRQGPTEAF
TRBV7-2	-	TRBJ2-1	ASSHPGHPKNNEQF
TRBV11-2	-	TRBJ2-3	ASSGSGTSAAFGTQY
TRBV30	-	TRBJ1-6	AWSVNGIYSPLH
TRBV15	-	TRBJ2-7	ATSKSTGDPYEQY
TRBV11-2	-	TRBJ2-2	ASSPTSGGAPGELF
TRBV3-1/TRBV3-2	-	TRBJ2-3	ASSHYPAPLVKPLDRTDTQY
TRBV6-8	once	TRBJ2-2	ASRSIQVKPNTGELF
TRBV9	once	TRBJ2-7	ASSGWGGSSDEQY
TRBV2	-	TRBJ1-2	ASKTGESYGYT
TRBV6-1	once	TRBJ2-6	ASSEGFLRAGANVLT
TRBV7-9	-	TRBJ2-7	ASSLEGVSYEQY
TRBV9	-	TRBJ2-3	ASSPSGGASDTQY
TRBV6-5	-	TRBJ2-4	ASSIDTAAKNIQY
TRBV6-5	-	TRBJ1-2	ASSYTGQSAGYT
TRBV27	-	TRBJ1-6	ASSVSTGGATSPLH
TRBV7-9	-	TRBJ1-1	ASSRQGLNTEAF
TRBV3-1/TRBV3-2	-	TRBJ1-1	ASSQGLYGVEAF
TRBV5-8	-	TRBJ1-5	ASSFWAYSNQPQH
TRBV3-1/TRBV3-2	-	TRBJ2-1	ASSQATADIYNEQF
TRBV11-1	-	TRBJ1-3	ASSPRASGNTIY
TRBV24-1	-	TRBJ2-3	ATSGQAGGSSLLTDTQY
TRBV7-9	-	TRBJ2-7	ASSSRDRDRSYEQY
TRBV29-1	-	TRBJ2-3	SVLLAGGPTDTQY
TRBV5-4	-	TRBJ2-1	ASSQGTANEQF
TRBV2	-	TRBJ1-5	ASKRDSGDDQPQH
TRBV6-5	-	TRBJ1-1	ASSYSTGEAF
TRBV6-5	few	TRBJ1-3	ASSYSSVRSGNTIY
TRBV24-1	-	TRBJ1-5	ATSDSGQGNQPQH
TRBV4-1	-	TRBJ2-5	ASSQERGGTQY
TRBV19	-	TRBJ1-6	ASSISGTYNSPLH
TRBV9	-	TRBJ2-1	ASSGPGTGGGEQF
TRBV6-5	-	TRBJ2-3	ASSLTSGGADTQY
TRBV19	-	TRBJ2-7	ASSIGQSSSYEQY
TRBV5-1	-	TRBJ1-1	ASSPRGVNTEAF
TRBV18	-	TRBJ1-1	ASSPNRGLTNTEAF
TRBV3-1/TRBV3-2	-	TRBJ2-7	ASSQDRGAYEQY
TRBV4-1	-	TRBJ2-5	ASSPPAGLATETQY
TRBV7-2	-	TRBJ1-6	ASASGTDHNSPLH
TRBV19	few	TRBJ1-2	ASNNVFTGTDYVYT
TRBV6-4	-	TRBJ2-1	ASSDSGLAASREQF